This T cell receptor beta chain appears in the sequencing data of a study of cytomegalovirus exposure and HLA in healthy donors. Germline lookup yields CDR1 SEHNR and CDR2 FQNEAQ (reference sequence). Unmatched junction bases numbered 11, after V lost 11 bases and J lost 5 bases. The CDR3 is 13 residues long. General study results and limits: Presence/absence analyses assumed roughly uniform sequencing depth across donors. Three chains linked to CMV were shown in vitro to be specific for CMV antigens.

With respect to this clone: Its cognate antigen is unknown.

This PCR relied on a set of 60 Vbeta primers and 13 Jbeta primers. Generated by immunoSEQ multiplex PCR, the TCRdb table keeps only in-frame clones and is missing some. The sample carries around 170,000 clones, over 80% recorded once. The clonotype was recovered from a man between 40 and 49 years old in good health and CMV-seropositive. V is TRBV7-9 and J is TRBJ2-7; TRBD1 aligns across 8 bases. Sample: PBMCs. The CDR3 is CASGDRTFNEQYF. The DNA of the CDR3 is TGTGCCTCCGGGGACAGGACGTTCAACGAGCAGTACTTC.